Described below is a single TCR beta chain sequence and its context. Its matching antigen is unknown. This sample is drawn from a study of CD8 T cells in ankylosing spondylitis. Study conclusions and caveats: Disease-linked clones were reportedly significantly enriched in matched ankylosing spondylitis synovial fluid. The disease-linked clones had a CD8+ phenotype and low blood frequencies.

This CDR3 has 13 amino acids. The V end was cut by 6 bases, the J end by 9 bases, with 17 bases between. CDR1 is MNHNY, CDR2 SVGAGI, per germline (reference sequence). TCRdb fed the 5' RACE reads into MiXCR, producing one record per CDR3 protein. Of 300,000 to 400,000 distinct CDR3 sequences in the sample, 20% were seen once. V gene TRBV6-6 combines with J gene TRBJ2-5; maybe TRBD2 (5 bases). Sequencing was performed on blood, either unsorted or a sorted T cell fraction (not recorded which). The TCR comes from a male donor with ankylosing spondylitis or in good health (not recorded which). CDR3 in amino acids: CASRGPEAEPQYF. The CDR3 DNA reads TGTGCCAGCAGGGGTCCGGAGGCCGAACCCCAGTACTTC.